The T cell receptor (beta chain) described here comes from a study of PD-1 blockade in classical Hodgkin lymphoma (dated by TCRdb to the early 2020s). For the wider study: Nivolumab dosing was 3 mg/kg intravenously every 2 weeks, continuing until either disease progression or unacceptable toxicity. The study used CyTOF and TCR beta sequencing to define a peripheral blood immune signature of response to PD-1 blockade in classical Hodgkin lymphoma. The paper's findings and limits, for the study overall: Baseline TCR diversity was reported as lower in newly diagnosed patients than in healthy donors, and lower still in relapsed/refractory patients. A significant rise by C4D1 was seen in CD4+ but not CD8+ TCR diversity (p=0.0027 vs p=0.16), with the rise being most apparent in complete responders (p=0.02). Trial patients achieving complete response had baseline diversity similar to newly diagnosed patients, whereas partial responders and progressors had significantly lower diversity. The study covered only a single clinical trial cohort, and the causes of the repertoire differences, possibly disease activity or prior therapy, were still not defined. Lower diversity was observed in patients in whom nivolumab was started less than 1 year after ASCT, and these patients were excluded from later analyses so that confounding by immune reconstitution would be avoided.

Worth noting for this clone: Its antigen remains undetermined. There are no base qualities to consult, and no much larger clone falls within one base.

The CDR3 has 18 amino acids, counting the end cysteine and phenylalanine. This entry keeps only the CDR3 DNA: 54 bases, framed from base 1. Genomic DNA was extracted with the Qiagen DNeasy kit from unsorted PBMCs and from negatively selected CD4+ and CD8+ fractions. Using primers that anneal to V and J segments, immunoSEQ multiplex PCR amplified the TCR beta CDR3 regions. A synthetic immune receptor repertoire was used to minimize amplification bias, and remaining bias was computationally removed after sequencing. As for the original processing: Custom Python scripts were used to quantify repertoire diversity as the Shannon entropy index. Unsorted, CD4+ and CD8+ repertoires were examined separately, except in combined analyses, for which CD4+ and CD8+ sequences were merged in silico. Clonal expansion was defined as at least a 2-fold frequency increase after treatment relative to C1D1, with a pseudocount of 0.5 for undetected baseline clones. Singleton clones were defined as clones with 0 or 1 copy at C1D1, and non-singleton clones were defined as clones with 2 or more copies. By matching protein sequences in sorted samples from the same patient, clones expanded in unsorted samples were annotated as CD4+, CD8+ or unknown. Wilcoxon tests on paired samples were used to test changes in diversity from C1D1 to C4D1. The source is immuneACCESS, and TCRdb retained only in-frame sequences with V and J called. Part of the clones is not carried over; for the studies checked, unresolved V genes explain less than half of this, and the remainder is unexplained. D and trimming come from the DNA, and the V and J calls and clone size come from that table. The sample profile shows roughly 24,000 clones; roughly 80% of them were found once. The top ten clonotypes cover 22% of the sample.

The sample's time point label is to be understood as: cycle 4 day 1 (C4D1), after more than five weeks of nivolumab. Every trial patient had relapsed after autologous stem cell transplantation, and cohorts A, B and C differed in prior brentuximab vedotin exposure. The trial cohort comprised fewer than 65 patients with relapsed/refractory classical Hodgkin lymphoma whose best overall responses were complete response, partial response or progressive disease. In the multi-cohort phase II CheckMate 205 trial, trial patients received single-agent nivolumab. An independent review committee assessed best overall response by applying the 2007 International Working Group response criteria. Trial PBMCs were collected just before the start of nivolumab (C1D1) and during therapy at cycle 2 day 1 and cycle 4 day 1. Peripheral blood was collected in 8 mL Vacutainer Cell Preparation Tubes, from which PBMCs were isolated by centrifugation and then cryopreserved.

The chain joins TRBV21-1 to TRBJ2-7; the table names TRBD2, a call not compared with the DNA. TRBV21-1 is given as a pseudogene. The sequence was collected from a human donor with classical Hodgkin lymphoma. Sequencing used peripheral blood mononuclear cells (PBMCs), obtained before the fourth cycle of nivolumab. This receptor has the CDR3 CASSKVSSGQIWYYEQYF. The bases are TGTGCCAGCAGCAAAGTGTCTAGCGGGCAGATTTGGTACTACGAGCAGTACTTC.